This paragraph covers one TCR beta chain sequence. Sequencing ends 3 residues short of the CDR3 end; the germline J gene provides the rest. Profiling relied on immunoSEQ multiplex PCR, and the TCRdb table lists in-frame clones only, not all of them. Reported are tens of thousands of clones; the ten largest clones contain about 5%. This record comes from a study of T cells in women clearing cervical HPV infection. CDR1 and CDR2 from the germline V gene are DFQATT and SNEGSKA (reference sequence). The V gene end was trimmed by 6 bases and the J gene end by 4 bases; junction bases not matched to a gene: 11. The CDR3 extends over 15 amino acids.

Sequences were obtained from blood buffy coat. The chain is built from TRBV20-1 and TRBJ2-5; TRBD2 matches at 10 bases. The sequence was obtained from a woman between 18 and 69 years old with a cervical HPV16 infection that either progressed to CIN3+ or cleared (not recorded which). The CDR3 reads CSAKPSGGRGETQYF. The covered CDR3 bases are TGCAGTGCGAAGCCTAGCGGGGGCCGGGGAGAGACC.